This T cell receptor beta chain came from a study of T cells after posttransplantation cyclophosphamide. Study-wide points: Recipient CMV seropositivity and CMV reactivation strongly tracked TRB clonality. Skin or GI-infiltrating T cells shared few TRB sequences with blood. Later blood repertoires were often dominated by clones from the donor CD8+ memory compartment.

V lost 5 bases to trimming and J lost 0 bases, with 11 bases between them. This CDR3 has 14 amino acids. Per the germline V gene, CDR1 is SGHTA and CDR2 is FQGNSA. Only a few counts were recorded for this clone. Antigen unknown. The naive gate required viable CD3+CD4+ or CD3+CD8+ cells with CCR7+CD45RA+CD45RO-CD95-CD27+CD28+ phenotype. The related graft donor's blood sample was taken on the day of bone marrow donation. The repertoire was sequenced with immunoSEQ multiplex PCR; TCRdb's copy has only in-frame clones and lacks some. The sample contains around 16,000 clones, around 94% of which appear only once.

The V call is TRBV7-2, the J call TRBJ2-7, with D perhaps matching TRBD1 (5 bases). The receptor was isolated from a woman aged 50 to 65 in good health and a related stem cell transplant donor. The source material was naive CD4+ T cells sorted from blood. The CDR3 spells CASSLLTASYEQYF. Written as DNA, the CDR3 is TGTGCCAGCAGCCTTTTGACAGCCTCCTACGAGCAGTACTTC.